This is a list of T cell receptor beta chains from one sample in a study of cytomegalovirus exposure and HLA in healthy donors. The assay was immunoSEQ multiplex PCR, and TCRdb's table has in-frame clones only and misses some. The repertoire holds approximately 150,000 clones, 60% to 80% seen once, with about 11% in the top ten. Sequences were obtained from PBMCs. Receptors originate from a young man in good health and CMV-seropositive. Both conserved end residues are part of each CDR3. D genes are given only for firm matches. Expanded clones get a size class; other rows say once, few or many, or leave the size out.

j_gene	d_gene	v_gene	abundance	CDR3aa	CDR3nt
TRBJ2-7	TRBD2	TRBV7-9	NA	CASSLAITSGTYYEQYF	TGTGCCAGCAGCTTAGCTATCACTAGCGGGACCTACTACGAGCAGTACTTC
TRBJ2-7	NA	TRBV27	NA	CASSLSPAPGEQYF	TGTGCCAGCAGTTTATCCCCGGCCCCGGGGGAGCAGTACTTC
TRBJ2-3	NA	TRBV7-2	NA	CASSLIADTQYF	TGTGCCAGCAGCTTAATCGCAGATACGCAGTATTTT
TRBJ2-5	TRBD2	TRBV28	once	CASNFISGKETQYF	TGTGCCAGCAACTTCATTAGCGGGAAAGAGACCCAGTACTTC
TRBJ2-7	NA	TRBV5-4	NA	CASSSLGGMSYEQYF	TGTGCCAGCAGCTCGTTGGGGGGAATGAGTTACGAGCAGTACTTC
TRBJ2-7	NA	TRBV18	NA	CASSSTGTTAYEQYF	TGTGCCAGCTCGTCGACGGGGACAACAGCCTACGAGCAGTACTTC
TRBJ2-7	TRBD2	TRBV5-6	NA	CASSLSPQRGGVAEQYF	TGTGCCAGCAGCTTGAGTCCCCAGCGGGGCGGCGTCGCAGAGCAGTACTTC
TRBJ2-4	NA	TRBV1	NA	CTSSPRSGSTPDIQYF	TGCACCAGCAGCCCAAGGAGCGGGAGCACCCCAGACATTCAGTACTTC
TRBJ1-1	NA	TRBV6-5	NA	CASSYEVNTEAFF	TGTGCCAGCAGTTATGAGGTGAACACTGAAGCTTTCTTT
TRBJ1-3	NA	TRBV23-1	NA	CASPREIESGNTIYF	TGCGCCAGCCCCCGGGAGATAGAATCAGGAAACACCATATATTTT
TRBJ1-5	NA	TRBV6-1	NA	CAISNPYRVQPQHF	TGTGCCATTTCAAACCCTTACAGGGTTCAGCCCCAGCATTTT
TRBJ1-5	NA	TRBV4-2	NA	CASSQEGGYQPQHF	TGTGCCAGCAGCCAAGAAGGCGGTTATCAGCCCCAGCATTTT
TRBJ1-2	TRBD1	TRBV7-9	NA	CASSRAGTASNYGYTF	TGTGCCAGCAGCCGCGCCGGGACAGCTTCTAACTATGGCTACACCTTC
TRBJ2-1	TRBD2	TRBV27	few	CASSPGLAGSGGSYNEQFF	TGTGCCAGCAGCCCCGGACTAGCGGGAAGCGGAGGATCCTACAATGAGCAGTTCTTC
TRBJ2-1	TRBD2	TRBV11-3	few	CASLPSGRDEQFF	TGTGCCAGTCTACCTAGCGGGCGGGATGAGCAGTTCTTC
TRBJ1-2	TRBD1	TRBV5-4	NA	CASSFPGGTGGDGYTF	TGTGCCAGCAGCTTTCCTGGGGGGACAGGGGGCGATGGCTACACCTTC
TRBJ1-5	TRBD1	TRBV15	NA	CATSTQKGAWQPQHF	TGTGCCACCAGCACCCAGAAGGGGGCTTGGCAGCCCCAGCATTTT
TRBJ2-7	NA	TRBV7-9	NA	CSSSAYIAGYEQYF	TGTTCCAGCAGCGCCTACATAGCTGGTTACGAGCAGTACTTC
TRBJ1-2	NA	TRBV28	NA	CASSFGARGYTF	TGTGCCAGCAGTTTTGGGGCCCGTGGTTACACCTTC
TRBJ1-3	NA	TRBV27	NA	CASSLKGAAGNTIYF	TGTGCCAGCAGTTTAAAAGGGGCAGCCGGAAACACCATATATTTT
TRBJ2-7	TRBD1	TRBV4-1	NA	CASSRGQSYEQYF	TGCGCCAGCAGCCGGGGACAGAGCTACGAGCAGTACTTC
TRBJ2-5	TRBD2	TRBV19	once	CASSISSGIQETQYF	TGTGCCAGTAGTATATCTAGCGGAATACAAGAGACCCAGTACTTC
TRBJ2-1	NA	TRBV2	few	CASTTPGDNEQFF	TGTGCCAGCACCACACCGGGAGACAATGAGCAGTTCTTC
TRBJ2-7	NA	TRBV11-2	NA	CASSLEISYEQYF	TGTGCCAGCAGCTTAGAGATCAGTTACGAGCAGTACTTC
TRBJ2-5	NA	TRBV29-1	once	CSVGAGLWEQYF	TGCAGCGTTGGGGCAGGTCTATGGGAGCAGTACTTC
TRBJ2-7	TRBD2	TRBV10-3	NA	CAISSTGLAGRPIHYEQYF	TGTGCCATCAGTTCAACGGGACTAGCGGGACGCCCCATCCACTACGAGCAGTACTTC
TRBJ2-3	NA	TRBV4-1	NA	CASSQSPRGAQYF	TGCGCCAGCAGCCAATCCCCTCGCGGGGCGCAGTATTTT
TRBJ1-3	NA	TRBV12-5	NA	CATGRPNSGNTIYF	TGTGCTACAGGTCGGCCGAACTCTGGAAACACCATATATTTT
TRBJ2-1	NA	TRBV6-4	NA	CASSFGQRNNEQFF	TGTGCCAGCAGTTTCGGACAGAGGAACAATGAGCAGTTCTTC
TRBJ2-1	NA	TRBV6-1	NA	CASSEVLREGNEQFF	TGTGCCAGCAGTGAAGTTTTGCGGGAAGGCAATGAGCAGTTCTTC
TRBJ1-2	NA	TRBV4-1	NA	CASSQESGSGYTF	TGCGCCAGCAGCCAAGAGTCGGGGTCTGGCTACACCTTC
TRBJ2-7	TRBD2	TRBV9	NA	CASSVLWGLAGTQYEQYF	TGTGCCAGCAGCGTTCTTTGGGGACTAGCGGGAACTCAATACGAGCAGTACTTC
TRBJ1-4	TRBD1	TRBV19	few	CASRTGGHEKLFF	TGTGCCAGTCGAACAGGGGGCCATGAAAAACTGTTTTTT
TRBJ2-1	TRBD2	TRBV2	NA	CASSLGLAGYNEQFF	TGTGCCAGCAGTCTTGGACTAGCGGGCTACAATGAGCAGTTCTTC
TRBJ2-7	TRBD2	TRBV27	NA	CASRVEASGRYEQYF	TGTGCCAGCAGGGTGGAGGCTAGCGGGAGATACGAGCAGTACTTC
TRBJ2-7	NA	TRBV27	NA	CASSFGGTAYEQYF	TGTGCCAGCAGTTTCGGCGGGACAGCGTACGAGCAGTACTTC
TRBJ2-1	TRBD2	TRBV19	NA	CASGTRASYNEQFF	TGTGCCAGCGGGACTAGGGCCTCCTACAATGAGCAGTTCTTC
TRBJ2-3	TRBD1	TRBV7-9	NA	CASSLGTGGVNTDTQYF	TGTGCCAGCAGCTTAGGGACAGGGGGCGTCAACACAGATACGCAGTATTTT
TRBJ2-2	NA	TRBV28	NA	CASTTRGASTGELFF	TGTGCCAGCACCACCAGGGGGGCCTCCACCGGGGAGCTGTTTTTT
TRBJ1-5	NA	TRBV30	NA	CAWGPPGHTSAGQPQHF	TGTGCCTGGGGTCCCCCGGGACATACATCCGCGGGCCAGCCCCAGCATTTT
TRBJ2-1	TRBD2	TRBV7-2	once	CASSNSGYNEQFF	TGTGCCAGCAGTAATAGCGGGTACAATGAGCAGTTCTTC